The sequence of this T cell receptor (beta chain) was determined in a study of T cells in Graves' hyperthyroidism and ophthalmopathy. Whole-study findings and limits: Ophthalmopathy and stable hyperthyroidism were told apart by a 13 V-J model.

This clonotype was seen ten or more times. Its specificity is not known. This CDR3 contains 14 residues. Per germline, CDR1 MDHEN and CDR2 SYDVKM. With V trimmed by 8 bases and J by 6 bases, 6 bases remained unmatched. Regions amplified from RNA transcripts were the TCR beta CDR3 regions. HTBI primers were the set used in a first-round RT-PCR of the TCR CDR3. Each CDR3 protein is one row after TCRdb ran MiXCR on the multiplex PCR reads. The sample gives nearly 600,000 distinct CDR3 sequences, 14% of which show up once; almost 6% is in the top ten. The material sequenced was blood. V gene TRBV28 combines with J gene TRBJ1-6, with 8 bases lining up with TRBD1. This sequence was found in a woman aged 25 to 39 with Graves' hyperthyroidism that later progressed to Graves' ophthalmopathy. This CDR3 reads CASSDRGPNSPLHF. The CDR3 bases are TGTGCCAGCTCCGACAGGGGACCTAATTCACCCCTCCACTTT.